The T cell receptor (beta chain) described here comes from a study of blood T cells in healthy people across ages. Worth noting for this clonotype: Its antigen is not identified.

Broader study findings: Both higher diversity and more naive CD4+ cells marked long-lived donors when set against aged donors.

The V end lost 6 bases, the J end lost 0 bases, and 18 bases lay between the germline ends. The CDR3 is 18 amino acids. Per sample, at least 6 micrograms of total RNA were extracted. With a J-beta primer mix and a sample-barcoded 5' primer, a second PCR ran about 7 to 12 cycles. MiXCR, run by TCRdb on the 5' RACE reads, gives a single entry per CDR3 protein. The repertoire holds just over 800,000 distinct CDR3 sequences, with approximately 67% as singletons. The chain is built from TRBV12-3 or TRBV12-4 and TRBJ1-6; D remains unclear. Specimen: blood. This TCR was recovered from a man in his thirties or forties in good health. The CDR3 DNA is TGTGCCAGCAGCATAAGGATTTGGAGGGCCTCCTATAATTCACCCCTCCACTTT. It translates to CASSIRIWRASYNSPLHF.